The clone carrying this T cell receptor (beta chain) was seen just once. CDR3 length equals 13 residues. The germline gives CDR1 LNHDA, CDR2 SQIVND (reference sequence). V lost 0 bases to trimming and J lost 5 bases, with 6 bases between them. Profiling relied on immunoSEQ multiplex PCR, and the TCRdb table lists in-frame clones only, not all of them. The sample consists of about 7,300 clones, about nine tenths of them appearing once. This sample stems from a study of T cells after posttransplantation cyclophosphamide. The material sequenced was CD4+ T cells sorted from blood. V is TRBV19 and J is TRBJ2-3; D gene uncertain. This sequence was found in a woman in her 50s in good health and a related stem cell transplant donor. CDR3 residues: CASSIDIGDTQYF. The DNA of the CDR3 is TGTGCCAGTAGTATAGACATCGGAGATACGCAGTATTTT.